These 2 T cell receptor beta chains originate from one sample sequenced in a study of early T cells in non-severe SARS-CoV-2 infection. TCRdb re-analysed the 5' RACE reads in MiXCR, keeping a single row per CDR3 protein. Of about 90,000 distinct CDR3 sequences in the sample, approximately 12% were seen once. The sample here was whole blood, taken at baseline. These receptors all stem from an adult who was a healthcare worker with PCR-confirmed SARS-CoV-2 infection or an uninfected control (not recorded which).

This chain connects TRBV19 to TRBJ2-4; D remains ambiguous. The CDR3 sequence is 14 residues long. The germline V gene encodes CDR1 LNHDA and CDR2 SQIVND (reference sequence). Trimming took off 1 base at V and 7 bases at J, with 11 bases between the two ends. The CDR3 DNA is TGTGCCAGTAGTATAGTCAGCGACTCGAACATTCAGTACTTC. It codes for CASSIVSDSNIQYF.

The rearrangement uses TRBV6-1 and TRBJ1-2; TRBD1 is a possible D gene (6 bases). Germline loops: CDR1 MNHNS, CDR2 SASEGT. Trimming took off 4 bases at V and 4 bases at J, with 28 bases between the two ends. This CDR3 has 19 residues. The CDR3 DNA reads as TGTGCCAGCAGTGCGGGATACGGGGGGCAGGCTATGTACGGCTATGGCTACACCTTC. This gives the protein CASSAGYGGQAMYGYGYTF.